This is a list of T cell receptor beta chains from one sample in a study of CD8 T cells in Susac syndrome. TCRdb analysed the immunoSEQ multiplex PCR reads with MiXCR anew, one entry per CDR3 protein. The top ten clones hold 0.093% of a sample with more than 95,000 distinct CDR3 sequences, 90% to 95% of them seen once. Sequenced sample: CD4+ T cells from PBMCs. Every receptor here comes from a human donor with multiple sclerosis. Both conserved end residues are part of each CDR3. A D gene is named only where the DNA matches it firmly.

TRBD1	TRBJ1-1	TRBV20-1	CSAGTGTALNTEAFF
TRBD1	TRBJ2-5	TRBV5-1	CASSSDRGETQYF
NA	TRBJ1-1	TRBV5-1	CASSFDVQDMNTEAFF
NA	TRBJ1-2	TRBV28	CASGFFVRVRYGYTF
NA	TRBJ2-2	TRBV7-2	CASSLVSTSPGELFF
NA	TRBJ2-5	TRBV7-9	CASSAGRAGASQETQYF
TRBD1	TRBJ2-7	TRBV6-2/TRBV6-3	CASSYRDRALRSF
TRBD1	TRBJ2-2	TRBV7-2	CASSSDRGSNTGELFF
NA	TRBJ2-7	TRBV14	CASSRPDKTFFYEQYF
TRBD2	TRBJ2-1	TRBV5-6	CASSLVSGGNEQFF
NA	TRBJ1-1	TRBV19	CASSGDKNTEAFF
NA	TRBJ1-2	TRBV14	CASSHRLGGICYTF
NA	TRBJ1-4	TRBV6-2/TRBV6-3	CASGRPTNEKLFF
NA	TRBJ2-3	TRBV25-1	CASSELRGKSTDTQYF
TRBD1	TRBJ1-2	TRBV7-2	CASSRDRDHGYTF
NA	TRBJ2-1	TRBV10-3	CAAQPGTQKRDEQFF
NA	TRBJ2-3	TRBV7-9	CASSLGTGITDTQYF
NA	TRBJ2-7	TRBV6-6	CASREAGNSYEQYF
NA	TRBJ1-1	TRBV19	CASGQETAFF
NA	TRBJ1-1	TRBV12-3/TRBV12-4	CASSSDRFGNTEAFF
NA	TRBJ2-7	TRBV9	CASSFNTDPSYEQYF
NA	TRBJ1-6	TRBV5-1	CASSLDFRGSYNSPLHF
TRBD2	TRBJ2-5	TRBV20-1	CSGAGGRETQYF
TRBD1	TRBJ1-5	TRBV27	CASSRTGIQPQHF
TRBD2	TRBJ2-7	TRBV12-3/TRBV12-4	CASSNPGTSGSYEQYF
NA	TRBJ1-3	TRBV29-1	CSVESGLTIYF
TRBD1	TRBJ1-1	TRBV5-1	CASSSVVAQTGRTANTEAFF
NA	TRBJ2-7	TRBV18	CASSPWDGSYEQYF
TRBD2	TRBJ2-2	TRBV30	CAWSGGINTGELFF
NA	TRBJ1-6	TRBV7-2	CASSPNRESPLHF
TRBD1	TRBJ2-5	TRBV7-2	CASSPKSGQGGTQYF
NA	TRBJ2-1	TRBV30	CAWSVRGWEQFF
NA	TRBJ2-2	TRBV4-3	CASSRTGTSGELFF
NA	TRBJ2-7	TRBV5-6	CASSLGSSVFYEQYF
TRBD2	TRBJ2-1	TRBV7-3	CASSSAGGPSNEQFF
TRBD1	TRBJ1-1	TRBV7-9	CASSPGQGGTEAFF
TRBD1	TRBJ2-7	TRBV5-1	CASSLAPGGPYEQYF
NA	TRBJ1-2	TRBV2	CASSEEGTNYGYTF
NA	TRBJ2-7	TRBV7-6	CASSLARGTHTSEQYF
TRBD1	TRBJ1-5	TRBV20-1	CSARRDRGQYSNQPQHF
TRBD1	TRBJ2-7	TRBV11-2	CANSQNRDSSYEQYF
NA	TRBJ1-6	TRBV12-3/TRBV12-4	CASSFSYSPLHF
TRBD1	TRBJ1-1	TRBV12-3/TRBV12-4	CASRDDRDTEAFF
NA	TRBJ2-7	TRBV7-2	CASSHRDRSYEQYF
NA	TRBJ2-1	TRBV25-1	CASSEAGPARRSNEQFF
NA	TRBJ2-3	TRBV14	CASSQGDTQYF
NA	TRBJ2-2	TRBV7-9	CASSLEFTGELFF
NA	TRBJ2-7	TRBV6-4	CASDSRDTCEQYF
TRBD1	TRBJ1-2	TRBV5-1	CASSQGTAANYGYTF
NA	TRBJ1-2	TRBV7-2	CASSLVRPYEGYTF
NA	TRBJ2-6	TRBV2	CASRISGANVLTF
NA	TRBJ1-2	TRBV5-1	CASSPSPGDYYGYTF
TRBD1	TRBJ1-1	TRBV5-4	CASSPGQNRKTEAFF
TRBD1	TRBJ2-1	TRBV5-4	CASSSHRGNEQFF
NA	TRBJ2-1	TRBV15	CATSRGPNEQFF
NA	TRBJ1-2	TRBV25-1	CASSEKKGSGYTF
NA	TRBJ1-1	TRBV20-1	CSARGYTEAFF
NA	TRBJ2-2	TRBV9	CASSVGNRNAGELFF